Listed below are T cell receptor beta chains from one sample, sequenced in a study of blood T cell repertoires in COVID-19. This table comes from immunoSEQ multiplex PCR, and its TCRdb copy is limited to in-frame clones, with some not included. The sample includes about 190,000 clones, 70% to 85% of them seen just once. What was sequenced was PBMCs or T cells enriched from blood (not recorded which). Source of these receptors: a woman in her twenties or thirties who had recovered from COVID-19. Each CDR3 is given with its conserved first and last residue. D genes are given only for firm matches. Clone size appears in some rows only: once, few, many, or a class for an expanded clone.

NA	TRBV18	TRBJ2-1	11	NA	TGTGCCAGCTCACCCTTAAATGAGCAGTTCTTC	CASSPLNEQFF
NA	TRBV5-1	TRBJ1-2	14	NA	TGCGCCAGCAGCTTGGAAGGGGCTAACTATGGCTACACCTTC	CASSLEGANYGYTF
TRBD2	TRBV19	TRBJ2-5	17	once	TGTGCCAGTAGTATAGGTTCGGCTAGCGGAGGGAGGGAGACCCAGTACTTC	CASSIGSASGGRETQYF
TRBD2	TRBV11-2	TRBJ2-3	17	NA	TGTGCCAGCAGCCCCCGGGGAGGGAACGCCCTCACAAATACGCAGTATTTT	CASSPRGGNALTNTQYF
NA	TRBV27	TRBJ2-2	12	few	TGTGCCAGCAGTCTAGCGACCGGGGAGCTGTTTTTT	CASSLATGELFF
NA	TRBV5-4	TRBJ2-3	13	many	TGTGCCAGCAATGACAAGATCTCAGATACGCAGTATTTT	CASNDKISDTQYF
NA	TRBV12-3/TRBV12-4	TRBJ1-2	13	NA	TGTGCCAGCAGTCTAACCTCAGGGAGGGGCTACACCTTC	CASSLTSGRGYTF
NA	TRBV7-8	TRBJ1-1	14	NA	TGTGCCAGCAGCTTAGTGCAGGGGAACACTGAAGCTTTCTTT	CASSLVQGNTEAFF
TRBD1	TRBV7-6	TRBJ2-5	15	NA	TGTGCCAGCAGCTTAGGGGGACAGGGGCAAGAGACCCAGTACTTC	CASSLGGQGQETQYF
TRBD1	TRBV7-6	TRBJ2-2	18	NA	TGTGCCAGCAGCACCAGGGACAGGGACCAATTGAACACCGGGGAGCTGTTTTTT	CASSTRDRDQLNTGELFF
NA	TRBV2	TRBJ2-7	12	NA	TGTGCCAGCAGTGTCAGACTCTACGAGCAGTACTTC	CASSVRLYEQYF
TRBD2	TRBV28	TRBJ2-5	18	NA	TGTGCCAGCAGTAGCCTCCCGGGGCTAGCGGGATACCAAGAGACCCAGTACTTC	CASSSLPGLAGYQETQYF
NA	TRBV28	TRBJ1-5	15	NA	TGTGCCAGCAGTTTATGGGGCGGGGGGCCTCAGCCCCAGCATTTT	CASSLWGGGPQPQHF
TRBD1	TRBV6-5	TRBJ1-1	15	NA	TGTGCCAGCAGTTCCTACCTTACCAGGGGGACTGAAGCTTTCTTT	CASSSYLTRGTEAFF
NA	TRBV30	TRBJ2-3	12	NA	TGTGCCTGGACTAGGCGCACAGATACGCAGTATTTT	CAWTRRTDTQYF
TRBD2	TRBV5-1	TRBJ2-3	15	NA	TGCGCCAGCAGCTGGCCGGGTAGCGGGGAAGATACGCAGTATTTT	CASSWPGSGEDTQYF
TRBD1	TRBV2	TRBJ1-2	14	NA	TGTGCCAGCAGTGATGACAGGGGACGTTATGGCTACACCTTC	CASSDDRGRYGYTF
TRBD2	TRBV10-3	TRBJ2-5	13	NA	TGTGCCACCCAACTAGCGGGGGTAGAGACCCAGTACTTC	CATQLAGVETQYF
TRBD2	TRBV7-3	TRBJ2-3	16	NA	TGTGCCAGCAGCCCCAGTCTAGCGGGAGGCACAGATACGCAGTATTTT	CASSPSLAGGTDTQYF
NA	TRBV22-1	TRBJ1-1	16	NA	TGTCCTGGGAGCGCGAGACGGGACAGCCCGAACACTGAAGCTTTCTTT	CPGSARRDSPNTEAFF
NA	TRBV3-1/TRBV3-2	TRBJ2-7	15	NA	TGTGCCAGCAGCCAAGACGGGATCCAAACCGGGGAGCAGTACTTC	CASSQDGIQTGEQYF
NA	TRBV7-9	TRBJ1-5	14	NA	TGTGCCAGCAGCGGACAGATTAGCAATCAGCCCCAGCATTTT	CASSGQISNQPQHF
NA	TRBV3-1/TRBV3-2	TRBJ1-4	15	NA	TGTGCCAGCAGCCAAGTCAGGGCCGTCGGGGAAAAACTGTTTTTT	CASSQVRAVGEKLFF
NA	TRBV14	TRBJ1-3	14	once	TGTGCCAGCAGTCGGGTAACCTCTGGAAACACCATATATTTT	CASSRVTSGNTIYF
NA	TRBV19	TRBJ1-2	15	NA	TGTGCCAGTAGTATGAATCAGGGATTCGACTATGGCTACACCTTC	CASSMNQGFDYGYTF
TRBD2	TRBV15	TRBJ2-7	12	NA	TGTGCCACCAGTGGGACTAGCGGGAGGCAGTACTTC	CATSGTSGRQYF
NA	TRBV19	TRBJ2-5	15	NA	TGTGCCAGTAGGGTGCAAGCGGGCTACCAAGAGACCCAGTACTTC	CASRVQAGYQETQYF
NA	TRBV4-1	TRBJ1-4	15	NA	TGCGCCAGCAGCCAAGTCTGGGAAGGGGATGAAAAACTGTTTTTT	CASSQVWEGDEKLFF
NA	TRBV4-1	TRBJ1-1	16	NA	TGCGCCAGCAGCCAAGCCTTCAGGGGCGCAGGGACTGAAGCTTTCTTT	CASSQAFRGAGTEAFF
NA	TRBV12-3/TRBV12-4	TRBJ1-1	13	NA	TGTGCCAGCGTCCGGGGAGAGAACACTGAAGCTTTCTTT	CASVRGENTEAFF
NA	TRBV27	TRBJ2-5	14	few	TGTGCCAGCAGTTTATCGACAGGGAGGGAGACCCAGTACTTC	CASSLSTGRETQYF
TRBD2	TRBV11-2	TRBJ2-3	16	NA	TGTGCCAGCAGCTTGGGACTAGCGGGGGGGAGATATACGCAGTATTTT	CASSLGLAGGRYTQYF
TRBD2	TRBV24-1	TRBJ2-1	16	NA	TGTGCCACCAGTGAACTCACTAGCGGGAGCTACAATGAGCAGTTCTTC	CATSELTSGSYNEQFF
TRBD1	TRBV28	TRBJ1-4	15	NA	TGTGCCAGCAGTTTAATTAGGGGGCGAGGGGAAAAACTGTTTTTT	CASSLIRGRGEKLFF
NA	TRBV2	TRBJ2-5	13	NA	TGTGCCAGCCCAACGCAAGGGGCAAAGACCCAGTACTTC	CASPTQGAKTQYF
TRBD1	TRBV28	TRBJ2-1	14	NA	TGTGCCAGCAGTTTGCTATCCCGGGACAGGGTCGTGTTCTTC	CASSLLSRDRVVFF
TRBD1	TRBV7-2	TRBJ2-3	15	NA	TGTGCCAGCAGCTTGACAGGGTCTTACACAGATACGCAGTATTTT	CASSLTGSYTDTQYF
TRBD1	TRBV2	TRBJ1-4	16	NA	TGTGCCAGCAGTGAAGCTAGGCAGGGGGTTCTTTACCGACTGTTTTTT	CASSEARQGVLYRLFF
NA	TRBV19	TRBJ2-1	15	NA	TGTGCCAGTAGTATAAGTAGGGGTTTGGGCAATGAGCAGTTCTTC	CASSISRGLGNEQFF
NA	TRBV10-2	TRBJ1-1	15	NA	TGCGCCAGCAACACCCAGAGCGGGGAATGGACTGAAGCTTTCTTT	CASNTQSGEWTEAFF
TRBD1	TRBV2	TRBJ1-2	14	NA	TGTGCCAGCAGAACCGGGACAGGGGATCATGGCTACACCTTC	CASRTGTGDHGYTF
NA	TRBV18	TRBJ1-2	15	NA	TGTGCCAGCTCACCACCTACTGGACAGAGATATGGCTACACCTTC	CASSPPTGQRYGYTF
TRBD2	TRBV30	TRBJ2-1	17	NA	TGTGCCTGGGGGACTAGCGGGGCGGAATACTCCTACAATGAGCAGTTCTTC	CAWGTSGAEYSYNEQFF
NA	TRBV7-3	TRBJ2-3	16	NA	TGTGCCAGCAGCTTAATCTCGGGAGCTTCGACAGATACGCAGTATTTT	CASSLISGASTDTQYF
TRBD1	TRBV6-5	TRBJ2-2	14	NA	TGTGCCAGCCGGACAGGGCAGATCACCGGGGAGCTGTTTTTT	CASRTGQITGELFF
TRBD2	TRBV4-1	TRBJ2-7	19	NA	TGCGCCAGCAGCCAAGTGTCCCGGACTAGCGGGAGAAGGTCCTACGAGCAGTACTTC	CASSQVSRTSGRRSYEQYF
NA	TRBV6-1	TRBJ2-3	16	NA	TGTGCCAGCAGTGAAGCTGACAGGACCTCCGTCGATACGCAGTATTTT	CASSEADRTSVDTQYF